The 10 T cell receptor delta chains presented below share a single source sample, sequenced in a study of Vδ1+ human thymocytes. No antigen has been assigned to these receptors. Study-level points and caveats: In the thymus, TRG and TRD repertoires looked highly polyclonal with Gaussian CDR3 lengths.

Extracted RNA was reverse transcribed into cDNA. Pooled V-gene forward primers with one constant-region reverse primer generated the CDR3 amplicons by multiplex PCR. TCRdb re-called clones from the multiplex PCR reads using CATT. The sample holds tens of thousands of delta-chain clones, 15% to 20% seen once. Input material: Vdelta1+ gamma-delta thymocytes from the thymus. Subset in this sample: FACS-sorted CD3+ TCRalphabeta- TCRVdelta1+ TCRVdelta2- thymocytes. The receptors were sampled from a boy in the first two years of life who had congenital heart surgery.

This clone was seen a few times. This chain uses TRDV1 with TRDJ1, with 7 bases aligning to TRDD3. The V gene's germline CDR1 is TSWWSYY and CDR2 QGS. Losses at the gene ends were 1 base for V and 4 bases for J; bases not matched to a gene: 3. The CDR3 totals 14 residues. The CDR3 is CALGERGDSDKLIF. CDR3 DNA sequence: TGTGCTCTTGGGGAACGTGGGGATAGCGATAAACTCATCTTT.

This clone occurred a few times. V usage is TRDV1 and J usage is TRDJ1; 11 bases fit TRDD3. The CDR3 has 18 residues. CDR1 is TSWWSYY, CDR2 QGS, per germline. Trimming took 0 bases from V and 2 from J; bases not matched to a gene: 8. This chain's CDR3 is CALGELGYWGIRTDKLIF. The CDR3 DNA reads as TGTGCTCTTGGGGAACTTGGGTACTGGGGGATAAGAACCGATAAACTCATCTTT.

This clone was counted only a few times. The rearrangement links TRDV1 to TRDJ1, with 7 bases fitting TRDD2. After removal of 4 bases from V and 8 bases from J, the junction contained 16 bases not matched to a gene. The CDR3 contains 16 residues. The V gene's germline CDR1 is TSWWSYY and CDR2 QGS. CDR3 nucleotides: TGTGCTCTTGGGGCTATTCCTACGGGGTACCGCCGAAAACTCATCTTT. This encodes CALGAIPTGYRRKLIF.

This chain joins TRDV1 and TRDJ1, with 8 bases matching TRDD3. Germline loops: CDR1 TSWWSYY, CDR2 QGS. The length of the CDR3 is 19 residues. V shed 0 bases, J shed 10 bases, and the junction held 22 bases outside the gene matches. The CDR3 nucleotides read TGTGCTCTTGGGGAACTAGTAAGACCCCCCTCCTGGGGGAACGGAAGACTCATCTTT. Translation gives CALGELVRPPSWGNGRLIF.

In the case of this clone: The junction differs from germline at one of its ends, possibly a read error. The V gene is TRDV1, the J gene TRDJ1, with D tentatively TRDD3 (6 bases). In germline, CDR1 is TSWWSYY, CDR2 QGS. The CDR3 length is 21 residues. CDR3 nucleotide sequence: TGTGCTCTTGGGGAAGCCCCTATCGTACTGGGAGTGACAGCCCACACTGATAAACTCATCTTT. It is translated as CALGEAPIVLGVTAHTDKLIF.

The V gene is TRDV1, the J gene TRDJ1; D not resolved. The CDR3 is 16 residues long. The germline CDR1 and CDR2 sequences are TSWWSYY and QGS. With 1 base removed from V and 0 bases from J, the gap between germline ends came to 12 bases. The CDR3 nucleotides read TGTGCTCTTGGGGAACGCCCCATCTCGTACACCGATAAACTCATCTTT. Protein product: CALGERPISYTDKLIF.

The sample holds a few counts of this clone. The chain combines TRDV1 with TRDJ1, with 11 bases aligning to TRDD3. This CDR3 contains 21 residues. In germline, CDR1 is TSWWSYY, CDR2 QGS. Trimming took 0 bases from V and 5 from J; bases not matched to a gene: 20. Here the CDR3 DNA reads TGTGCTCTTGGGGAACTTTGTGTCCTACTGGGGGATAATGGTCGGCATGATAAACTCATCTTT. Translated: CALGELCVLLGDNGRHDKLIF.

This sequence joins TRDV1 and TRDJ1, with 9 bases that match TRDD2. The J segment lost 0 bases and the V segment lost 2 bases, leaving 22 bases of the junction unmatched. Germline-derived CDR1 and CDR2 are TSWWSYY and QGS. This CDR3 region has 22 residues. CDR3 coding DNA: TGTGCTCTTGGGGAATCCCCACCTTCCTACGTATGGGGGGACGGGTACACCGATAAACTCATCTTT. Its protein is CALGESPPSYVWGDGYTDKLIF.

This clone was picked up a small number of times. Other DNA sequences in this specimen translate into the identical CDR3. This chain uses TRDV1 with TRDJ1; D gene unclear. The germline V gene has CDR1 TSWWSYY and CDR2 QGS. With 6 bases removed from V and 0 bases from J, the gap between germline ends came to 11 bases. The CDR3 has 14 amino acids. The CDR3 DNA reads as TGTGCTCTTGGAGGTTCCGAGTACACCGATAAACTCATCTTT. This translates into CALGGSEYTDKLIF.

This clone was observed a few times. The gene calls are TRDV1 and TRDJ1; 8 bases map to TRDD3. CDR1 is TSWWSYY and CDR2 is QGS in the germline V gene. Trimming took 1 base from V and 1 from J; bases not matched to a gene: 8. CDR3 length equals 17 residues. CDR3 in DNA: TGTGCTCTTGGGGAACCAGATGTACTGGGGGGCACCGATAAACTCATCTTT. It yields the protein CALGEPDVLGGTDKLIF.